Presented here are 7 T cell receptor beta chains from one specimen sequenced in a study of cytomegalovirus exposure and HLA in healthy donors. The PCR had 60 Vbeta and 13 Jbeta primers. Some clones are missing from TCRdb's copy, which holds only in-frame ones; the method was immunoSEQ multiplex PCR. The sample has 150,000 to 200,000 clones, 60% to 85% seen once; the top ten hold 3%. Source material: PBMCs. These receptors all stem from a woman aged 45-60 years in good health and CMV-seropositive.

The chain couples TRBV6-1 to TRBJ1-1; 8 nucleotides match TRBD1. Germline CDR1 is MNHNS and CDR2 is SASEGT. This CDR3 spans 13 amino acids. Trimming at V came to 6 bases and at J to 12 bases, leaving 12 bases not matched to a gene. The DNA of the CDR3 is TGTGCCAGCAGCAACTCCGGACAGGGTACGACTTTCTTT. As protein: CASSNSGQGTTFF.

The chain combines TRBV9 with TRBJ1-2, with TRBD1 matching over 8 bases. Germline CDR1 reads SGDLS; CDR2 reads YYNGEE. Unmatched junction bases numbered 7, after V lost 4 bases and J lost 5 bases. The CDR3 totals 14 residues. CDR3 in DNA: TGTGCCAGCAGCATAGCAGGGGGCGTGTATGGCTACACCTTC. Residues: CASSIAGGVYGYTF.

This clone was seen only a few times. The CDR3 region is CASSSLAGEMDEQFF. For the CDR3, the DNA is TGTGCCAGCAGCTCTTTGGCGGGGGAAATGGATGAGCAGTTCTTC. The V and J genes are TRBV7-2 and TRBJ2-1; 7 nucleotides line up with TRBD2. The germline gives CDR1 SGHTA, CDR2 FQGNSA. The CDR3 sequence is 15 residues long. J gave up 8 bases and V 4 bases, and 11 bases lay outside the gene matches. The full variable domain, rest sourced from reference TRBV7-2 and TRBJ2-1, is GAGVSQSPSNKVTEKGKDVELRCDPISGHTALYWYRQSLGQGLEFLIYFQGNSAPDKSGLPSDRFSAERTGGSVSTLTIQRTQQEDSAVYLCASSSLAGEMDEQFFGPGTRLTVL.

A word on this clone: At the DNA level, this CDR3 is encoded by other sequences in the same sample as well. The rearrangement links TRBV5-6 to TRBJ2-7; tentatively, D is TRBD1 (5 bases). The germline V gene has CDR1 SGHDT and CDR2 YYEEEE. The V gene lost 4 bases and the J gene lost 1 base, with 9 bases spanning the gap. This CDR3 contains 13 residues. The CDR3 region has the DNA TGTGCCAGCAGCCTCGGACAATCCTACGAGCAGTACTTC. Protein product: CASSLGQSYEQYF.

V is TRBV9 and J is TRBJ2-7, with 8 bases aligning to TRBD2. V lost 4 bases, J lost 6 bases, and 6 bases stayed unmatched. The CDR3 is 13 residues long. Germline V CDR1 and CDR2: SGDLS, YYNGEE. CDR3 in amino acids: CASSSGGPGEQYF. The CDR3 coding sequence is TGTGCCAGCAGCTCGGGGGGGCCGGGCGAGCAGTACTTC.

J is TRBJ1-2 and V is TRBV27; 12 nucleotides align to TRBD1. The CDR3 is made up of 13 amino acids. Trimming at V came to 6 bases and at J to 8 bases, leaving 4 bases not matched to a gene. The germline CDR1 and CDR2 sequences are MNHEY and SMNVEV (reference sequence). CDR3: CASRGTGGHGYTF. Here the CDR3 DNA reads TGTGCCAGCAGAGGGACAGGGGGCCACGGCTACACCTTC.

This chain links TRBV18 with TRBJ2-7; 7 nucleotides line up with TRBD1. The germline CDR1 and CDR2 sequences are KGHSH and LQKENI. V dropped 0 bases and J dropped 4; count of bases not matched to a gene: 6. This CDR3 is built from 15 residues. The chain's CDR3 is CASSPPTGQLYEQYF. CDR3 DNA sequence: TGTGCCAGCTCACCACCTACGGGACAGTTATACGAGCAGTACTTC.